Listed here is a single T cell receptor beta chain. What it binds is not known. Time point given: baseline pretreatment blood. Treatment defined: 15 Gy SBRT to primary tumor, nephrectomy 4 weeks later. Clones were read by immunoSEQ multiplex PCR, and TCRdb kept only the in-frame ones, dropping some. The sample records about 130,000 clones, 70% to 90% being singletons. V was shortened by 4 bases and J by 6 bases, with 13 bases between the two germline ends. The CDR3 is made up of 13 amino acids. Germline V lookup: CDR1 SGHDN, CDR2 FVKESK. The data were taken from a study of radiation and T cells in renal cell carcinoma. Study-wide results and limits: In blood, top tumor clones expanded by 2 weeks, shrinking by 4.

This receptor was taken from a woman between 45 and 65 years old with renal cell carcinoma. Sample: blood, taken from a patient whose treatment included radiotherapy and nephrectomy. The V and J genes are TRBV14 and TRBJ2-7; the D gene is possibly TRBD2 (5 bases). The CDR3 nucleotides read TGTGCCAGCAGCCTAGATCTAGCTGGCGAGCAGTACTTC. Its protein is CASSLDLAGEQYF.